The 27 T cell receptor beta chains below were found in one sample sequenced in a study of OX40 agonist ivuxolimab in advanced cancers. Sequencing used immunoSEQ multiplex PCR; TCRdb keeps in-frame clones, though not all of them. The table lists approximately 28,000 clones, roughly 80% of them singletons, with roughly 26% in the top ten. The source material was CD4+ or CD8+ T cells sorted from blood, sampled in a trial of the OX40 agonist ivuxolimab. The receptors derive from an adult with an advanced solid tumor such as melanoma, head and neck, liver or kidney cancer.

The chain joins TRBV6-5 to TRBJ2-1, with 8 bases fitting TRBD1. CDR1 MNHEY and CDR2 SVGAGI come from the germline V gene. The CDR3 has 16 residues. V lost 0 bases to trimming and J lost 6 bases; unmatched junction nucleotides: 7. CDR3 DNA sequence: TGTGCCAGCAGTTACTCGACACGGACAGGGTCCAATGAGCAGTTCTTC. This translates into CASSYSTRTGSNEQFF.

The chain couples TRBV6-4 to TRBJ2-2; a possible D gene is TRBD2 (5 bases). This CDR3 has 15 amino acids. The germline V and J ends were trimmed by 0 bases and 4 bases, with 9 bases remaining between them. Germline CDR1 MRHNA, CDR2 SNTAGT. CDR3 region: CASSDSREGTGELFF. In nucleotides, the CDR3 is TGTGCCAGCAGTGACTCGAGGGAAGGCACCGGGGAGCTGTTTTTT.

The gene calls are TRBV5-1 and TRBJ2-1; TRBD2 aligns across 9 bases. The V gene end was trimmed by 4 bases and the J gene end by 3 bases; junction bases not matched to a gene: 8. This CDR3 region has 16 residues. CDR1 is SGHRS and CDR2 is YFSETQ in the germline V gene. CDR3 nucleotide sequence: TGCGCCAGCAGCCAAGTAGCGACTAGCGGCTACAATGAGCAGTTCTTC. This gives the protein CASSQVATSGYNEQFF.

This clone was seen a single time. V and J are TRBV11-2 and TRBJ1-5, with TRBD1 matching over 9 bases. The CDR3 contains 16 residues. The trim removed 5 bases at V and 4 bases at J, leaving 9 bases unmatched. Germline CDR1 reads SGHAT; CDR2 reads FQNNGV. The CDR3 loop is CASSPGTGLGNQPQHF. The CDR3 nucleotides read TGTGCCAGCAGCCCCGGGACAGGGTTGGGGAATCAGCCCCAGCATTTT. Full variable domain (outside the CDR3, taken from reference TRBV11-2 and TRBJ1-5): EAGVAQSPRYKIIEKRQSVAFWCNPISGHATLYWYQQILGQGPKLLIQFQNNGVVDDSQLPKDRFSAERLKGVDSTLKIQPAKLEDSAVYLCASSPGTGLGNQPQHFGDGTRLSIL.

The gene calls are TRBV9 and TRBJ1-2; D gene unclear. There are 12 residues in the CDR3. CDR1 is SGDLS and CDR2 is YYNGEE in the germline V gene. Trimming took 5 bases from V and 2 from J, leaving 7 bases between them. CDR3 DNA sequence: TGTGCCAGCAGAAGAGAGAACTATGGCTACACCTTC. Residues: CASRRENYGYTF.

The V and J genes are TRBV5-1 and TRBJ2-1; the D gene could be TRBD1 or TRBD2 (5 bases each). Germline lookup yields CDR1 SGHRS and CDR2 YFSETQ. The CDR3 sequence is 15 residues long. Deletions cut 2 bases from V and 0 bases from J, with 9 bases between. The DNA of the CDR3 is TGCGCCAGCAGCTTTGAGGGGAGCTCCTACAATGAGCAGTTCTTC. This translates into CASSFEGSSYNEQFF.

The chain uses TRBV12-5 and TRBJ2-1; 12 positions match TRBD2. Looked up from germline, CDR1 is LGHNT and CDR2 is FRNRAP. Trimming cost V 5 bases and J 9 bases; bases outside gene matches: 11. The CDR3 has 16 residues. The CDR3 DNA reads as TGTGCTAGTGGTCCCGCGACTAGCGGGGGTTATCTTGAGCAGTTCTTC. Protein: CASGPATSGGYLEQFF.

V gene TRBV19 combines with J gene TRBJ1-5, with D hard to call. CDR3 length: 13 amino acids. V was trimmed by 3 bases and J by 1 base, leaving 4 bases between them. Looked up from germline, CDR1 is LNHDA and CDR2 is SQIVND (reference sequence). The CDR3 here is CASSISSNQPQHF. CDR3 nucleotide sequence: TGTGCCAGTAGTATTTCCAGCAATCAGCCCCAGCATTTT.

V gene TRBV6-5 combines with J gene TRBJ2-2; D may be TRBD1 or TRBD2 (5 bases each). This CDR3 is 14 amino acids long. Germline loops: CDR1 MNHEY, CDR2 SVGAGI. Deletions cut 2 bases from V and 6 bases from J, with 10 bases between. The CDR3 region is CASSYLVGAGELFF. The CDR3, as DNA: TGTGCCAGCAGTTACCTCGTGGGGGCCGGGGAGCTGTTTTTT.

The chain links TRBV29-1 to TRBJ2-3, with no clear D. Germline CDR1 and CDR2: SQVTM and ANQGSEA. V was shortened by 0 bases and J by 0 bases, with 13 bases between the two germline ends. There are 16 residues in the CDR3. The CDR3 spells CSVEEWAESSTDTQYF. The CDR3, as DNA: TGCAGCGTTGAAGAGTGGGCAGAATCTAGCACAGATACGCAGTATTTT.

The V gene is TRBV5-4, the J gene TRBJ1-4; D may be TRBD1 (5 bases). Germline-derived CDR1 and CDR2 are SGHNT and YYREEE (reference sequence). With 4 bases removed from V and 5 bases from J, the gap between germline ends came to 15 bases. The CDR3 is made up of 15 amino acids. CDR3 DNA: TGTGCCAGCAGCAGCTCACAGGAGAGGAATGAAAAACTGTTTTTT. Its translation is CASSSSQERNEKLFF.

This chain uses TRBV27 with TRBJ2-3; D is uncertain. CDR3 length equals 12 residues. Trimming cost V 7 bases and J 4 bases, with 9 bases left between them. Germline CDR1 and CDR2: MNHEY and SMNVEV (reference sequence). Written as DNA, the CDR3 is TGTGCCAGCAACAGACCTCCAGATACGCAGTATTTT. Its protein product is CASNRPPDTQYF.

The CDR3 sequence is CASTLNPGEAISNTEAFF. In DNA, the CDR3 is TGTGCCAGCACCCTTAACCCGGGGGAGGCTATTTCGAACACTGAAGCTTTCTTT. The chain has TRBV9 and TRBJ1-1; D possibly corresponds to TRBD1 (5 bases). The CDR3 contains 18 residues. V lost 6 bases, J lost 1 base, and 25 bases lay in between. Per germline, CDR1 SGDLS and CDR2 YYNGEE.

The V and J genes are TRBV5-5 and TRBJ2-7, with D hard to call. Germline values: CDR1 SGHKS, CDR2 YYEKEE (reference sequence). V lost 3 bases and J 1 base, leaving 2 bases between the germline ends. The CDR3 runs to 11 residues. CDR3 residues: CASSSSYEQYF. CDR3 bases: TGTGCCAGCAGCTCGTCCTACGAGCAGTACTTC.

The V and J genes are TRBV4-3 and TRBJ2-5, with 8 bases identical to TRBD2. The tail of the sequence fits TRBJ2-7 better, so the J call may be wrong. This CDR3 region has 15 residues. Germline assignment: CDR1 LGHNA and CDR2 YSLEER. CDR3 coding DNA: TGCGCCAGCAGCCAAACTAGCGGACTCTCCTACGAGCAGTACTTC. It yields the protein CASSQTSGLSYEQYF.

The chain recombines TRBV29-1 with TRBJ1-2; the match to TRBD1 covers 10 bases. Germline trimming cut 6 bases from V and 4 bases from J; bases unmatched to any gene: 11. CDR1 SQVTM and CDR2 ANQGSEA come from the germline V gene. The CDR3 extends over 15 amino acids. CDR3 DNA: TGCAGCGTGGGAGACAGGGGGCTCGACGGCTATGGCTACACCTTC. Translating it yields CSVGDRGLDGYGYTF. Together with reference TRBV29-1 and TRBJ1-2, the CDR3 gives the full variable domain: SAVISQKPSRDICQRGTSLTIQCQVDSQVTMMFWYRQQPGQSLTLIATANQGSEATYESGFVIDKFPISRPNLTFSTLTVSNMSPEDSSIYLCSVGDRGLDGYGYTFGSGTRLTVV.

The rearrangement joins TRBV2 to TRBJ2-7, with 10 bases identical to TRBD2. CDR1 and CDR2 from the germline V gene are SNHLY and FYNNEI. This CDR3 spans 13 amino acids. Unmatched junction bases numbered 3, after V lost 6 bases and J lost 4 bases. The CDR3 nucleotides are TGTGCCAGCAGACTAGCGGGGATTTACGAGCAGTACTTC. This translates into CASRLAGIYEQYF. The full variable domain, its missing parts supplied by reference TRBV2 and TRBJ2-7, is EPEVTQTPSHQVTQMGQEVILRCVPISNHLYFYWYRQILGQKVEFLVSFYNNEISEKSEIFDDQFSVERPDGSNFTLKIRSTKLEDSAMYFCASRLAGIYEQYFGPGTRLTVT.

The chain links TRBV7-8 to TRBJ2-5; a weak D match, TRBD2 (5 bases). The germline CDR1 and CDR2 sequences are SGHVS and FQNEAQ. The CDR3 is made up of 15 amino acids. Trimming cost V 1 base and J 6 bases, with 15 bases left between them. CDR3 region: CASSLVGGYLQTQYF. The CDR3, as DNA: TGTGCCAGCAGCTTAGTTGGCGGGTACCTTCAGACCCAGTACTTC.

The CDR3 nucleotides read TGTGCCAGCAGCTCCGGGGACGAGGGTATAACAGATACGCAGTATTTT. This translates into CASSSGDEGITDTQYF. The chain employs TRBV11-3 and TRBJ2-3, with D perhaps given as TRBD1 or TRBD2 (5 bases each). V was pared by 4 bases and J by 3 bases, with 17 bases between. The CDR3 loop spans 16 amino acids. Per the germline V gene, CDR1 is SGHNT and CDR2 is YENEEA.

This clone is termed medium-sized. The chain recombines TRBV27 with TRBJ2-7; D may be TRBD1 or TRBD2 (5 bases each). The CDR3 totals 10 residues. Germline-derived CDR1 and CDR2 are MNHEY and SMNVEV (reference sequence). With 8 bases removed from V and 6 bases from J, the gap between germline ends came to 8 bases. CDR3 sequence: CASGTSEQYF. The DNA for the CDR3 is TGTGCCAGCGGGACGTCCGAGCAGTACTTC.

The genes are TRBV9 and TRBJ2-3, with 10 bases lining up with TRBD2. This CDR3 region has 15 residues. Germline trimming cut 0 bases from V and 5 bases from J; bases unmatched to any gene: 3. Germline V gives CDR1 SGDLS, CDR2 YYNGEE. The DNA of the CDR3 is TGTGCCAGCAGCGTAGAGGGACTAGCGCTAGATACGCAGTATTTT. This gives the protein CASSVEGLALDTQYF.

In its sample, this clone is medium-sized (0.01 to 0.1%). The V call is TRBV13, the J call TRBJ2-5, with 9 nucleotides matching TRBD1. This CDR3 region has 15 residues. Germline CDR1 PRHDT, CDR2 FYEKMQ (reference sequence). V lost 3 bases and J lost 3; bases outside the gene matches: 5. The CDR3 is CASSFTGQGKETQYF. In nucleotides, the CDR3 is TGTGCCAGCAGCTTCACCGGACAGGGGAAAGAGACCCAGTACTTC.

V and J are TRBV7-9 and TRBJ2-3, with D maybe TRBD1 (5 bases). The CDR3 runs to 15 residues. CDR1 and CDR2 from the germline V gene are SEHNR and FQNEAQ (reference sequence). V gave up 5 bases and J gave up 6 bases, with 18 bases separating them. CDR3 DNA: TGTGCCAGCAGCGCAGTGGCAGGGCCGAGGGATACGCAGTATTTT. Its translation: CASSAVAGPRDTQYF.

The V and J genes are TRBV30 and TRBJ1-1, with a possible D match to TRBD1 (5 bases). The CDR3 is 15 amino acids. Per the germline V gene, CDR1 is GTSNPN and CDR2 is SVGIG (reference sequence). Trimming cost V 0 bases and J 4 bases, with 15 bases left between them. For the CDR3, the DNA is TGTGCCTGGAGTGTACCTGGGGCAGGGAGCACTGAAGCTTTCTTT. Its translation: CAWSVPGAGSTEAFF.

The rearrangement joins TRBV4-2 to TRBJ2-1; D possibly corresponds to TRBD1 (6 bases). With 0 bases removed from V and 6 bases from J, the gap between germline ends came to 15 bases. Germline values: CDR1 LGHNA, CDR2 YNFKEQ. CDR3 size: 16 residues. The CDR3 sequence is CASSQDSARGFNEQFF. CDR3 nucleotides: TGTGCCAGCAGCCAAGATTCGGCTAGGGGGTTCAATGAGCAGTTCTTC.

The chain links TRBV6-5 to TRBJ2-7; the D gene is possibly TRBD2 (6 bases). V was clipped by 2 bases and J by 2 bases, with 10 bases between them. The CDR3 runs 14 residues. CDR1 is MNHEY and CDR2 is SVGAGI in the germline V gene. The CDR3 nucleotides read TGTGCCAGCAGTTACATTGGCGGGGCCTACGAGCAGTACTTC. It specifies CASSYIGGAYEQYF.

This chain joins TRBV4-1 and TRBJ2-3; 10 positions agree with TRBD1. After removal of 3 bases from V and 10 bases from J, the junction contained 4 bases not matched to a gene. CDR3 size: 13 residues. CDR1 is MGHRA and CDR2 is YSYEKL in the germline V gene. Here the CDR3 reads CASSQTGTGAQYF. The CDR3 nucleotides are TGCGCCAGCAGCCAGACCGGGACAGGGGCGCAGTATTTT.